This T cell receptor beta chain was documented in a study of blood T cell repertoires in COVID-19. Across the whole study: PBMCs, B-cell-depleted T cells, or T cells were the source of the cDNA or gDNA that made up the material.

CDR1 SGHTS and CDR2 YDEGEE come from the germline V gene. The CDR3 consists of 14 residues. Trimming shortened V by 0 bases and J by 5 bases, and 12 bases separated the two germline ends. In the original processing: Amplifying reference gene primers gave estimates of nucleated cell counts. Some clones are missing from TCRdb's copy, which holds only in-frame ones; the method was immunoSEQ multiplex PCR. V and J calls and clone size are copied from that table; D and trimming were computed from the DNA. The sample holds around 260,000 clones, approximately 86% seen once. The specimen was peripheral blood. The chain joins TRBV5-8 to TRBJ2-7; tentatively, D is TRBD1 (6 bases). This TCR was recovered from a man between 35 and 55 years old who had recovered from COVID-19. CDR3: CASSLGQGWNEQYF. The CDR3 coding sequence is TGTGCCAGCAGCTTGGGGCAGGGGTGGAACGAGCAGTACTTC.